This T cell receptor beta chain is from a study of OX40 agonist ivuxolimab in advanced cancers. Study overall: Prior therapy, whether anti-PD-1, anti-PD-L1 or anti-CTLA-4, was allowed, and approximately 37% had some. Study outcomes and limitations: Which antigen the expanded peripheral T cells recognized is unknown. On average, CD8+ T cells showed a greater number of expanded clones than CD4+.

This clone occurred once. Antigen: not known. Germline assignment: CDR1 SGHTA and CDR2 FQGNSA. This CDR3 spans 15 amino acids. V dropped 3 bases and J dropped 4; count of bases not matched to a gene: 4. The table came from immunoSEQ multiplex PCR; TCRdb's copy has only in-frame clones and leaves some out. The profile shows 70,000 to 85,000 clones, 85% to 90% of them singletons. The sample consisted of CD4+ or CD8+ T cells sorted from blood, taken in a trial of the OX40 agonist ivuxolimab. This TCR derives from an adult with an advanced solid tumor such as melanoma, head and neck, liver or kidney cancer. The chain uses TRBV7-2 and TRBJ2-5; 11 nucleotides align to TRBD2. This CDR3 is CASSFGLAGGETQYF. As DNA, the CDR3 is TGTGCCAGCAGCTTTGGGCTAGCGGGGGGAGAGACCCAGTACTTC.